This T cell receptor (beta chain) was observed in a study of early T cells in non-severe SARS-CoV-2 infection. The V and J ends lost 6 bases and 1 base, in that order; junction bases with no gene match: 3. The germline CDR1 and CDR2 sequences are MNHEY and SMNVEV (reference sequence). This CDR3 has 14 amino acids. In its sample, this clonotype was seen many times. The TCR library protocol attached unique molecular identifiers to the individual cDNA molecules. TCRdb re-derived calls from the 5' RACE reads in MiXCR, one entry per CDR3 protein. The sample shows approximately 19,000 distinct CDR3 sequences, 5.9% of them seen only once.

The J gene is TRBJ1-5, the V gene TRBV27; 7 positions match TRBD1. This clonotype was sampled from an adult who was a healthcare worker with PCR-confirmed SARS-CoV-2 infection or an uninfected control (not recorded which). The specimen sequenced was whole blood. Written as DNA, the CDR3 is TGTGCCAGCAGAATCAGGGGGAGCAATCAGCCCCAGCATTTT. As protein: CASRIRGSNQPQHF.